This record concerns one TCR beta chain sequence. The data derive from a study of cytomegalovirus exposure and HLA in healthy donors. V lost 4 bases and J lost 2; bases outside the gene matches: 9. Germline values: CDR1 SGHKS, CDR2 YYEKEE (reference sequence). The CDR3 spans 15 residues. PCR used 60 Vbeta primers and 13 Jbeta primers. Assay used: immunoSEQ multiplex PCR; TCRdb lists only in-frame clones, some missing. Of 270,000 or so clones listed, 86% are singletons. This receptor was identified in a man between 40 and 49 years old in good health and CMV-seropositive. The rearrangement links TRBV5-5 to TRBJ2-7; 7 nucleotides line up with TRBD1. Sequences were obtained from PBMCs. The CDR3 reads CASSPFRDSPYEQYF. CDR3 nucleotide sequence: TGTGCCAGCAGCCCTTTCCGGGACAGCCCCTACGAGCAGTACTTC.